Following are 23 T cell receptor beta chains from one sample sequenced in a study of cytomegalovirus exposure and HLA in healthy donors. The PCR was carried out with 60 Vbeta primers and 13 Jbeta primers. The repertoire was sequenced with immunoSEQ multiplex PCR; TCRdb's copy has only in-frame clones and lacks some. The profile shows tens of thousands of clones, around 70% of them singletons. Sequenced sample: PBMCs. The receptors come from a woman between 50 and 59 years old in good health and CMV-seropositive.

The V gene is TRBV6-5, the J gene TRBJ2-7, with 9 bases aligning to TRBD1. Per the germline V gene, CDR1 is MNHEY and CDR2 is SVGAGI. J lost 2 bases, V lost 7 bases, and 6 bases had no gene match. The CDR3 totals 14 residues. The CDR3 nucleotides are TGTGCCAGCACCGACAGGGGGATAACCTACGAGCAGTACTTC. It is translated as CASTDRGITYEQYF.

This chain uses TRBV30 with TRBJ1-6, with unresolved D. The CDR3 is 14 amino acids. The V and J ends lost 3 bases and 1 base respectively, with 7 bases between them. Germline CDR1 reads GTSNPN; CDR2 reads SVGIG (reference sequence). CDR3: CAWSPGSYNSPLHF. In DNA, the CDR3 is TGTGCCTGGAGCCCGGGATCCTATAATTCACCCCTCCACTTT.

The chain combines TRBV2 with TRBJ2-3; D not resolved. The CDR3 spans 14 residues. The V and J ends lost 7 bases and 2 bases respectively, with 13 bases between them. Germline assignment: CDR1 SNHLY and CDR2 FYNNEI. In DNA form, the CDR3 reads TGTGCCAGCACGACTCATACCTTCACAGATACGCAGTATTTT. This codes for CASTTHTFTDTQYF. Variable domain in full (rest from reference TRBV2 and TRBJ2-3): EPEVTQTPSHQVTQMGQEVILRCVPISNHLYFYWYRQILGQKVEFLVSFYNNEISEKSEIFDDQFSVERPDGSNFTLKIRSTKLEDSAMYFCASTTHTFTDTQYFGPGTRLTVL.

J is TRBJ2-2 and V is TRBV6-5; the D is unclear. Germline values: CDR1 MNHEY, CDR2 SVGAGI. The ends were cut back, 3 bases at V and 4 bases at J, with 6 bases in the middle. This CDR3 is 13 amino acids long. The DNA of the CDR3 is TGTGCCAGCAGTTATTCATCCACCGGGGAGCTGTTTTTT. Amino acids: CASSYSSTGELFF.

The J gene is TRBJ1-1, the V gene TRBV15; D is uncertain. Trimming pared 0 bases from V and 4 bases from J, leaving 6 bases between. CDR1 and CDR2 (germline): LNHNV, YYDKDF (reference sequence). The CDR3 has 13 amino acids. As DNA, the CDR3 is TGTGCCACCAGCAGAGATGAGGGCACTGAAGCTTTCTTT. Its translation: CATSRDEGTEAFF. Based on the CDR3 plus reference TRBV15 and TRBJ1-1, the full variable domain is DAMVIQNPRYQVTQFGKPVTLSCSQTLNHNVMYWYQQKSSQAPKLLFHYYDKDFNNEADTPDNFQSRRPNTSFCFLDIRSPGLGDTAMYLCATSRDEGTEAFFGQGTRLTVV.

This chain links TRBV29-1 with TRBJ2-1, with TRBD2 identical over 10 bases. The CDR3 loop spans 15 amino acids. The trim removed 2 bases at V and 9 bases at J, leaving 10 bases unmatched. The germline CDR1 and CDR2 sequences are SQVTM and ANQGSEA. The DNA for the CDR3 is TGCAGCGTTGAATTTCCTCTAGCGGGAGTGCTTGAGCAGTTCTTC. Its protein product is CSVEFPLAGVLEQFF.

This clone is a singleton in its sample. The chain employs TRBV5-6 and TRBJ2-3; 11 bases are shared with TRBD2. Looked up from germline, CDR1 is SGHDT and CDR2 is YYEEEE. The junction had 3 bases not matched to a gene; V was cut back by 1 base and J by 2 bases. This CDR3 has 16 residues. The CDR3 sequence: CASSLRLAGITDTQYF. The CDR3 coding sequence is TGTGCCAGCAGCTTGAGACTAGCGGGAATCACAGATACGCAGTATTTT. The full variable domain, with the rest looked up from reference TRBV5-6 and TRBJ2-3, is DAGVTQSPTHLIKTRGQQVTLRCSPKSGHDTVSWYQQALGQGPQFIFQYYEEEERQRGNFPDRFSGHQFPNYSSELNVNALLLGDSALYLCASSLRLAGITDTQYFGPGTRLTVL.

The chain links TRBV7-2 to TRBJ2-1, with D perhaps TRBD1 (5 bases). Deletions cut 0 bases from V and 8 bases from J, with 14 bases between. Germline V gene data show CDR1 as SGHTA and CDR2 as FQGNSA. This CDR3 spans 15 amino acids. The CDR3 DNA reads as TGTGCCAGCAGCTTAGCGTTCCGCAGACAGCATGAGCAGTTCTTC. This sequence encodes CASSLAFRRQHEQFF.

The genes are TRBV13 and TRBJ2-7; the match to TRBD2 covers 8 bases. Germline lookup yields CDR1 PRHDT and CDR2 FYEKMQ (reference sequence). Germline trimming cut 2 bases from V and 2 bases from J; bases unmatched to any gene: 5. CDR3 length equals 15 residues. The CDR3 spells CASSLRGGPTYEQYF. The CDR3 DNA is TGTGCCAGCAGCTTACGGGGGGGTCCTACCTACGAGCAGTACTTC.

CDR3 loop: CASSGRLNTEAFF. CDR3 in DNA: TGTGCCAGCAGCGGGAGACTCAACACTGAAGCTTTCTTT. The V call is TRBV9, the J call TRBJ1-1; no definite D call. CDR3 size: 13 residues. Trimming cost V 3 bases and J 2 bases, with 8 bases left between them. CDR1 and CDR2 from the germline V gene are SGDLS and YYNGEE. Looking up the rest from reference TRBV9 and TRBJ1-1 gives the full variable domain: DSGVTQTPKHLITATGQRVTLRCSPRSGDLSVYWYQQSLDQGLQFLIQYYNGEERAKGNILERFSAQQFPDLHSELNLSSLELGDSALYFCASSGRLNTEAFFGQGTRLTVV.

V gene TRBV2 combines with J gene TRBJ2-3; 8 bases are a match to TRBD1. Germline CDR1 and CDR2: SNHLY and FYNNEI. The trim removed 4 bases at V and 2 bases at J, leaving 8 bases unmatched. This CDR3 is built from 16 residues. The CDR3 reads CASSALGTGLTDTQYF. In DNA form, the CDR3 reads TGTGCCAGCAGTGCCCTAGGGACAGGCCTCACAGATACGCAGTATTTT.

There are a few counts of this clone. The chain employs TRBV6-1 and TRBJ1-1; D perhaps matches TRBD1 (6 bases). Germline CDR1 and CDR2: MNHNS and SASEGT. Trimming removed 8 bases at V and 1 base at J, with 14 bases between. This CDR3 region has 14 residues. CDR3: CASPLTTGNTEAFF. As DNA, the CDR3 is TGTGCCAGCCCCCTTACGACAGGGAACACTGAAGCTTTCTTT.

This chain connects TRBV11-3 to TRBJ2-7; the D gene is possibly TRBD1 (7 bases). Germline V lookup: CDR1 SGHNT, CDR2 YENEEA. The CDR3 is 16 residues long. V was clipped by 5 bases and J by 0 bases, with 17 bases between them. CDR3 sequence: CASSIYAGQFSYEQYF. The CDR3 DNA sequence: TGTGCCAGCAGCATCTATGCGGGACAGTTCTCCTACGAGCAGTACTTC.

The genes are TRBV5-4 and TRBJ1-1, with D possibly TRBD1 on 5 matching bases. With 0 bases removed from V and 4 bases from J, the gap between germline ends came to 16 bases. This CDR3 has 16 residues. Germline CDR1 SGHNT, CDR2 YYREEE (reference sequence). CDR3 DNA: TGTGCCAGCAGCTTGGTTGGCTTCCAAAGGGGCACTGAAGCTTTCTTT. Translating gives CASSLVGFQRGTEAFF.

About this clone itself: A read error may produce the germline difference seen at one junction end. This chain uses TRBV20-1 with TRBJ1-1; D ambiguous. Germline V CDR1 and CDR2: DFQATT, SNEGSKA (reference sequence). This CDR3 is 10 amino acids long. CDR3 DNA: TGCAGTGCTAACCTGAACTACCTCTCCTTT. Amino acid sequence: CSANLNYLSF.

J is TRBJ2-7 and V is TRBV25-1; D is ambiguous. The length of the CDR3 is 15 residues. Deletions cut 7 bases from V and 0 bases from J, with 16 bases between. Per the germline V gene, CDR1 is MGHDK and CDR2 is SYGVNS. The CDR3 region is CASKPRSLSSYEQYF. The DNA for the CDR3 is TGTGCCAGCAAACCCAGGTCGCTAAGCTCCTACGAGCAGTACTTC.

This clone was observed a handful of times. The rearrangement links TRBV5-1 to TRBJ1-1; the D gene is possibly TRBD1 (6 bases). CDR3 length equals 13 residues. The germline V gene has CDR1 SGHRS and CDR2 YFSETQ. V was shortened by 3 bases and J by 4 bases, with 10 bases between the two germline ends. The CDR3 reads CASSYGGVTEAFF. DNA for the CDR3: TGCGCCAGCAGCTATGGGGGCGTCACTGAAGCTTTCTTT.

This clone showed up just once. Germline and junction disagree at one end, which may indicate a read error. The chain is built from TRBV6-5 and TRBJ2-2; 7 nucleotides match TRBD2. Germline assignment: CDR1 MNHEY and CDR2 SVGAGI. The CDR3 runs 16 residues. CDR3 loop: CASSSTWTRVTGELFF. In DNA form, the CDR3 reads TGTGCCAGTAGTTCCACTTGGACTAGAGTCACCGGGGAGCTGTTTTTT.

This clone was picked up a small number of times. The chain couples TRBV10-1 to TRBJ2-1, with TRBD2 matching 16 bases. The germline V gene encodes CDR1 WNHNN and CDR2 SYGVQD (reference sequence). The V and J ends lost 5 bases and 5 bases, in that order; junction bases with no gene match: 3. The CDR3 runs to 16 residues. CDR3 loop: CASSKGLAGGHNEQFF. The CDR3 DNA is TGCGCCAGCAGTAAGGGACTAGCGGGAGGGCACAATGAGCAGTTCTTC.

The rearrangement joins TRBV28 to TRBJ2-2; 9 bases map to TRBD1. Looked up from germline, CDR1 is MDHEN and CDR2 is SYDVKM. The CDR3 is 14 amino acids. The J segment lost 7 bases and the V segment lost 4 bases, leaving 4 bases of the junction unmatched. The CDR3 reads CASSYGTGFGELFF. CDR3 coding DNA: TGTGCCAGCAGTTATGGGACAGGGTTCGGGGAGCTGTTTTTT.

V is TRBV7-6 and J is TRBJ2-3, with D uncertain. This CDR3 is 15 amino acids long. The germline V gene encodes CDR1 SGHVS and CDR2 FNYEAQ. Trimming cost V 2 bases and J 2 bases, with 11 bases left between them. Here the CDR3 DNA reads TGTGCCAGCAGCTTATTTCCGGGTACCACAGATACGCAGTATTTT. Translated: CASSLFPGTTDTQYF.

The chain combines TRBV5-1 with TRBJ2-1; D remains ambiguous. V gave up 0 bases and J gave up 7 bases, with 11 bases separating them. In germline, CDR1 is SGHRS, CDR2 YFSETQ. The length of the CDR3 is 14 residues. This CDR3 is CASSLGKLENEQFF. CDR3 bases: TGCGCCAGCAGCTTGGGAAAACTCGAGAATGAGCAGTTCTTC.

The CDR3 bases are TGTGCCAGCAGGAACGGACTAGCTACAGATACGCAGTATTTT. Amino acids: CASRNGLATDTQYF. The chain has TRBV11-2 and TRBJ2-3; 8 nucleotides agree with TRBD2. V dropped 6 bases and J dropped 3; count of bases not matched to a gene: 5. Germline lookup yields CDR1 SGHAT and CDR2 FQNNGV. This CDR3 spans 14 amino acids.